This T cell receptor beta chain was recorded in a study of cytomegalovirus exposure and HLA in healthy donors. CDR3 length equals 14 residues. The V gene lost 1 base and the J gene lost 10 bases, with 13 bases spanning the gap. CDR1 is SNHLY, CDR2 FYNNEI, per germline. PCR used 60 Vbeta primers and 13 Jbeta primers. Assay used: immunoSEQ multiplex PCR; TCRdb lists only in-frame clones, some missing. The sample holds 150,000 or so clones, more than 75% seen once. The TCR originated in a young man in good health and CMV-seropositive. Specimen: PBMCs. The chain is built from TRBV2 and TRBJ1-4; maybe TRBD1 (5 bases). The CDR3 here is CASSEDGGYGKLFF. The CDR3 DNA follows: TGTGCCAGCAGTGAAGACGGGGGTTATGGAAAACTGTTTTTT.